The 2 T cell receptor beta chains below were found in one sample sequenced in a study of esophageal squamous cell carcinoma under preoperative chemotherapy. As to time point: after preoperative PTX-NDP chemotherapy. Each CDR3 protein is one row after TCRdb ran MiXCR on the PCR reads. In the table there are around 30,000 distinct CDR3 sequences, around 50% of which are singletons. This specimen was taken from a patient given preoperative chemotherapy. Receptors originate from a human donor with esophageal squamous cell carcinoma. The donor label of this sample is uncertain.

By its share, this clonotype is large. This chain connects TRBV7-2 to TRBJ2-7, with D unclear. The CDR3 length is 17 residues. Trimming left V 1 base short and J 0 bases short, with 16 bases between. The V gene's germline CDR1 is SGHTA and CDR2 FQGNSA. CDR3 in amino acids: CASSLVGGLLTSYEQYF. Here the CDR3 DNA reads TGTGCCAGCAGCTTAGTAGGTGGCCTACTAACCTCCTACGAGCAGTACTTC.

Regarding this clonotype: A junction end diverges from the germline sequence, so it may reflect a read error. The chain recombines TRBV12-3 or TRBV12-4 with TRBJ2-3; D gene uncertain. CDR3 length equals 14 residues. The CDR3 is CASSQAVSTDAQYF. DNA for the CDR3: TGTGCCAGCAGCCAGGCGGTGAGCACAGATGCGCAGTATTTT.